Each of the 12 T cell receptor beta chains below was sequenced from the same sample in a study of technical replicates of blood from a few donors. Some clones are missing from TCRdb's copy, which holds only in-frame ones; the method was immunoSEQ multiplex PCR. Of about 74,000 clones listed, 70% to 90% are singletons. Sequencing input: PBMCs. Every receptor here comes from a human donor in good health. Some clones in this sample may be carry-over from other donors' samples.

The chain links TRBV6-5 to TRBJ1-2; TRBD1 is a possible D gene (6 bases). This CDR3 has 13 residues. Deletions cut 5 bases from V and 7 bases from J, with 14 bases between. Germline values: CDR1 MNHEY, CDR2 SVGAGI. Written as DNA, the CDR3 is TGTGCCAGCAGTCCATACAGGGTCGGTGGCTACACCTTC. Its translation: CASSPYRVGGYTF.

The chain links TRBV7-2 to TRBJ2-7; 8 nucleotides line up with TRBD2. This CDR3 contains 14 residues. Unmatched junction bases numbered 10, after V lost 6 bases and J lost 6 bases. The germline CDR1 and CDR2 sequences are SGHTA and FQGNSA. The CDR3 region is CASRPAGVLPEQYF. The CDR3 bases are TGTGCCAGCAGACCAGCGGGGGTCCTCCCCGAGCAGTACTTC.

The chain carries TRBV5-8 and TRBJ2-2; 11 nucleotides match TRBD2. V was pared by 3 bases and J by 1 base, with 2 bases of the junction left unmatched. Germline lookup yields CDR1 SGHTS and CDR2 YDEGEE. CDR3 length equals 16 residues. The CDR3 protein is CASSWGLAVNTGELFF. As DNA, the CDR3 is TGTGCCAGCAGCTGGGGACTAGCGGTGAACACCGGGGAGCTGTTTTTT.

J is TRBJ2-3 and V is TRBV7-2; 10 nucleotides line up with TRBD2. This CDR3 is 17 amino acids long. The V gene end was trimmed by 3 bases and the J gene end by 3 bases; junction bases not matched to a gene: 9. Germline lookup yields CDR1 SGHTA and CDR2 FQGNSA. CDR3 sequence reads: CASSFPSGSTLTDTQYF. CDR3 sequence (DNA): TGTGCCAGCAGCTTCCCTAGCGGGAGTACATTAACAGATACGCAGTATTTT.

The V and J genes are TRBV5-6 and TRBJ1-6; perhaps TRBD1 as D (5 bases). The CDR3 runs 16 residues. Per germline, CDR1 SGHDT and CDR2 YYEEEE. V lost 3 bases and J lost 7, with 17 bases in between. Here the CDR3 reads CASSSPLGAGNSPLHF. CDR3 DNA: TGTGCCAGCAGCTCCCCTCTAGGGGCCGGGAATTCACCCCTCCACTTT.

The V call is TRBV6-1, the J call TRBJ2-2; TRBD1 agrees at 9 bases. Germline V gene lookup returns CDR1 MNHNS and CDR2 SASEGT. This CDR3 spans 16 amino acids. The trim removed 2 bases at V and 3 bases at J, leaving 4 bases unmatched. CDR3: CASSEYRGRDTGELFF. The DNA of the CDR3 is TGTGCCAGCAGTGAATACAGGGGGCGGGACACCGGGGAGCTGTTTTTT.

This chain joins TRBV7-8 and TRBJ1-2, with 7 bases lining up with TRBD1. The germline V gene encodes CDR1 SGHVS and CDR2 FQNEAQ. This CDR3 has 15 residues. V lost 5 bases to trimming and J lost 4 bases; unmatched junction nucleotides: 10. The DNA of the CDR3 is TGTGCCAGCAGCCCGGACAGGATGCAGGTCTATGGCTACACCTTC. Translating gives CASSPDRMQVYGYTF.

The chain joins TRBV27 to TRBJ1-2; a possible D gene is TRBD1 (6 bases). Per the germline V gene, CDR1 is MNHEY and CDR2 is SMNVEV (reference sequence). V lost 5 bases, J lost 11 bases, and 15 bases lay in between. The length of the CDR3 is 12 residues. CDR3 residues: CASSANRVVYTF. CDR3 bases: TGTGCCAGCAGTGCGAACAGGGTTGTATACACCTTC.

The table lists this clone with a count of one. The chain is built from TRBV6-6 and TRBJ2-3; D is undetermined. Per the germline V gene, CDR1 is MNHNY and CDR2 is SVGAGI (reference sequence). Trimming shortened V by 8 bases and J by 0 bases, and 6 bases separated the two germline ends. The CDR3 totals 12 residues. CDR3 DNA sequence: TGTGCCAGCGGCCAAAGCACAGATACGCAGTATTTT. It yields the protein CASGQSTDTQYF.

The chain is built from TRBV4-3 and TRBJ2-2; 7 nucleotides agree with TRBD1. The CDR3 totals 14 residues. CDR1 and CDR2 from the germline V gene are LGHNA and YSLEER. V lost 4 bases to trimming and J lost 4 bases; unmatched junction nucleotides: 3. CDR3 coding DNA: TGCGCCAGCAGCCTGGGACAGAGCACCGGGGAGCTGTTTTTT. Protein: CASSLGQSTGELFF.

The V call is TRBV21-1, the J call TRBJ1-2. TRBV21-1 is labeled a pseudogene. This CDR3 has 16 amino acids. The CDR3 loop is CASSRGDGPREDGYTF. The DNA of the CDR3 is TGTGCCAGCAGCAGAGGGGACGGACCGAGGGAGGATGGCTACACCTTC.

The chain combines TRBV7-9 with TRBJ2-1, with a tentative D call TRBD2 (5 bases). V gave up 5 bases and J gave up 0 bases, with 17 bases separating them. There are 17 residues in the CDR3. Per the germline V gene, CDR1 is SEHNR and CDR2 is FQNEAQ (reference sequence). The CDR3 nucleotides read TGTGCCAGCAGCACCAACACGGACTGGTCCTCCTACAATGAGCAGTTCTTC. It translates to CASSTNTDWSSYNEQFF.